This T cell receptor (beta chain) came from a study of vaccination and CD4 T cells after COVID-19. Study-wide context: With nine mild cases and one severe, convalescent patients were SARS-CoV-2 positive by nasal swab PCR.

The Oncomine TCR Beta short-read assay was applied to DNA of cultured CD4+ T cells. Each CDR3 protein gets one entry after TCRdb re-called the PCR reads with MiXCR. This sample yields roughly 17,000 distinct CDR3 sequences, of which over 65% are seen a single time; around 16% belongs to the top ten. To note about this clonotype: What it recognizes is unknown.

Noted treatment: roughly ten-day PBMC culture with coronavirus spike peptide pools or control peptides (ViraFEST assay). This CDR3 has 14 amino acids. V shed 5 bases and J 6 bases; nucleotides not matched to a gene: 11. Germline V gene lookup returns CDR1 DFQATT and CDR2 SNEGSKA (reference sequence). This sequence was found in a human donor who had recovered from COVID-19. This chain joins TRBV20-1 and TRBJ2-7; 9 bases are a match to TRBD2. Specimen: CD4+ T cells from blood, cultured in vitro. In nucleotides, the CDR3 is TGCAGTGCTGCCTCTGGACTAGCGACTGGCGAGCAGTACTTC. Translation: CSAASGLATGEQYF.